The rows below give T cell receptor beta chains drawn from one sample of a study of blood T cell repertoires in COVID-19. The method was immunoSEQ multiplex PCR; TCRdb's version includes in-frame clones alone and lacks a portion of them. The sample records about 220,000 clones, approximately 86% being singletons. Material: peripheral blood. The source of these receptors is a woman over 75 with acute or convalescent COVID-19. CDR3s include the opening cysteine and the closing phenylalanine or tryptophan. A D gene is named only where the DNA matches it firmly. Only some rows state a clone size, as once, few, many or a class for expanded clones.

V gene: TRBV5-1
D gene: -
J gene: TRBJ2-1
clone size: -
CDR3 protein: CASSWTDSKSSYNEQFF
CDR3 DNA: TGCGCCAGCAGCTGGACGGACAGCAAGAGCTCCTACAATGAGCAGTTCTTC

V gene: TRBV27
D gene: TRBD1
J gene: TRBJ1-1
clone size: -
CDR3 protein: CASSFGTERTEAFF
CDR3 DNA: TGTGCCAGCAGCTTCGGGACAGAGCGCACTGAAGCTTTCTTT

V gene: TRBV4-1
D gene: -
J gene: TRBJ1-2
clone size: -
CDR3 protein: CASSQAGGRRSGYTF
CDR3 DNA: TGCGCCAGCAGCCAAGCTGGAGGGAGGAGATCTGGCTACACCTTC

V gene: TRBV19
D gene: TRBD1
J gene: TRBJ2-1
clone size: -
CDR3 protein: CASSIGTGGEQFF
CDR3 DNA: TGTGCCAGTAGTATCGGGACAGGGGGCGAGCAGTTCTTC

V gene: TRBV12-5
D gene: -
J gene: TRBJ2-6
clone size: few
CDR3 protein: CASGFPRSSGANVLTF
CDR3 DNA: TGTGCTAGTGGTTTTCCCCGGAGTTCTGGGGCCAACGTCCTGACTTTC

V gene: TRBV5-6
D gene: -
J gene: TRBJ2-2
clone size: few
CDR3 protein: CASSTMGAANTGELFF
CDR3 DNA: TGTGCCAGCAGCACGATGGGAGCGGCGAACACCGGGGAGCTGTTTTTT

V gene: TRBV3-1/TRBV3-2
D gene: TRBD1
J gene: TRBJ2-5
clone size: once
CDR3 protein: CASSQLQGTQETQYF
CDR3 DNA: TGTGCCAGCAGCCAATTACAGGGGACCCAAGAGACCCAGTACTTC

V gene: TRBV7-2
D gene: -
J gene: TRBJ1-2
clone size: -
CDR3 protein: CASSLRDSYGYTF
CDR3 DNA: TGTGCCAGCAGCTTAAGAGACAGCTATGGCTACACCTTC

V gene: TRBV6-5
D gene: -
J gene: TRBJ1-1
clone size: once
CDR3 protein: CASSYAGRTQTFF
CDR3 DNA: TGTGCCAGCAGTTACGCGGGACGCACGCAGACTTTCTTT

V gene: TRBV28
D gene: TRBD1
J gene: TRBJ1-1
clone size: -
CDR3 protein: CASRGGDRGAGEAFF
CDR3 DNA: TGTGCCAGCAGGGGAGGAGACAGGGGGGCCGGGGAGGCTTTCTTT

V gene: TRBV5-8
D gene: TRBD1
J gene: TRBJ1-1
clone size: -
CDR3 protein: CASSPRQGGTEAFF
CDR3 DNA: TGTGCCAGCAGCCCTAGACAGGGTGGTACTGAAGCTTTCTTT

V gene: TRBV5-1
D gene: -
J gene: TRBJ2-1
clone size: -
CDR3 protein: CASSPETGSTYNEQFF
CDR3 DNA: TGCGCCAGCAGCCCAGAGACAGGTTCAACCTACAATGAGCAGTTCTTC

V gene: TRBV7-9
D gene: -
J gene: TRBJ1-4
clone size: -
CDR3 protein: CASSPRVTAHEKLFF
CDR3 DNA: TGTGCCAGCAGCCCCCGGGTAACGGCACATGAAAAACTGTTTTTT

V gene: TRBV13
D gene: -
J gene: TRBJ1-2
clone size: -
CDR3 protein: CASSLIGGNYGYTF
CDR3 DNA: TGTGCCAGCAGCTTAATCGGGGGTAACTATGGCTACACCTTC

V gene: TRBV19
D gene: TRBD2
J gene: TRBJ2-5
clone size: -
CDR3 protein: CASSPGGGRETQYF
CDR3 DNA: TGTGCCAGTAGTCCGGGGGGGGGACGAGAGACCCAGTACTTC

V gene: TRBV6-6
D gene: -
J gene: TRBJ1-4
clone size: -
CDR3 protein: CASIKQARQTNEKLFF
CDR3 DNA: TGTGCCAGCATTAAACAGGCGAGGCAAACTAATGAAAAACTGTTTTTT

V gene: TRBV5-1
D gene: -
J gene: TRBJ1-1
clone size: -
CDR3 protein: CASSLQGTNTEAFF
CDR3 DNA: TGCGCCAGCAGCTTGCAGGGGACGAACACTGAAGCTTTCTTT

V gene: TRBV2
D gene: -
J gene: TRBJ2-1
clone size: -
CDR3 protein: CASSSDGTYNEQFF
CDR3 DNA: TGTGCCAGCAGTTCGGACGGGACCTACAATGAGCAGTTCTTC

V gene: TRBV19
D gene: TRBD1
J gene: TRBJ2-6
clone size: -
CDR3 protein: CASSPRDSSGANVLTF
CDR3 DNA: TGTGCCAGTAGTCCCCGGGACAGCTCTGGGGCCAACGTCCTGACTTTC

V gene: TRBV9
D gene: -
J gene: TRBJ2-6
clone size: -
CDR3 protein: CASSVESSGANVLTF
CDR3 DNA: TGTGCCAGCAGCGTCGAGAGCTCTGGGGCCAACGTCCTGACTTTC

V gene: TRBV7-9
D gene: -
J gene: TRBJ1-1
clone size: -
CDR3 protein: CASSLVAGRTNTEAFF
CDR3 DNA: TGTGCCAGCAGCTTAGTGGCAGGACGGACAAACACTGAAGCTTTCTTT

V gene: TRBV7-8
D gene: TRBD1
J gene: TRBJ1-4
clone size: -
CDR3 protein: CASSRQDRAYLPTNEKLFF
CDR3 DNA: TGTGCCAGCAGCCGACAGGACAGGGCTTATTTGCCGACTAATGAAAAACTGTTTTTT

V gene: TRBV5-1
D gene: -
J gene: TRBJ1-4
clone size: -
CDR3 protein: CASRRENEKLFF
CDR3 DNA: TGCGCCAGCAGGAGGGAAAATGAAAAACTGTTTTTT

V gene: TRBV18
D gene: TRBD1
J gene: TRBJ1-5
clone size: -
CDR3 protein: CASSLGTGGSNQPQHF
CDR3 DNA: TGTGCCAGCTCACTGGGGACAGGAGGTAGCAATCAGCCCCAGCATTTT

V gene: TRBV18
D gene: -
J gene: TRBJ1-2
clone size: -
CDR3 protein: CASSQEELVASYTF
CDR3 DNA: TGTGCCAGCTCACAAGAGGAGCTAGTAGCAAGCTACACCTTC

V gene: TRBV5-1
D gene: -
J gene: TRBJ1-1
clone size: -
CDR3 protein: CASSGGVNTEAFF
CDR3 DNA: TGCGCCAGCAGCGGCGGGGTTAACACTGAAGCTTTCTTT

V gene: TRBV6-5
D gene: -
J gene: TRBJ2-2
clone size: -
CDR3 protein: CASRVSGTGELFF
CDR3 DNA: TGTGCCAGCAGAGTAAGCGGTACCGGGGAGCTGTTTTTT

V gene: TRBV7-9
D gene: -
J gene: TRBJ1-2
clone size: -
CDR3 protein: CASSLGAVTYGYTF
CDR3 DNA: TGTGCCAGCAGCTTAGGGGCAGTTACATATGGCTACACCTTC

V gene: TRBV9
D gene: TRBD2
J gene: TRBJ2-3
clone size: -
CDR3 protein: CASERGDTQYF
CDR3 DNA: TGTGCCAGCGAGCGGGGAGATACGCAGTATTTT

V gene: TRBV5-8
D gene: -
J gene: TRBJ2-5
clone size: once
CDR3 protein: CASGRGVYQETQYF
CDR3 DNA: TGTGCCAGCGGCCGCGGGGTGTACCAAGAGACCCAGTACTTC

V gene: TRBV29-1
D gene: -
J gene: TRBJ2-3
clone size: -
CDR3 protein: CSIVQLEAQYF
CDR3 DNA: TGCAGCATAGTCCAGCTCGAGGCGCAGTATTTT

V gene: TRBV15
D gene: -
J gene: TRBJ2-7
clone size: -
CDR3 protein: CATSREGAAYEQYF
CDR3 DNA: TGTGCCACCAGCAGAGAAGGGGCTGCCTACGAGCAGTACTTC

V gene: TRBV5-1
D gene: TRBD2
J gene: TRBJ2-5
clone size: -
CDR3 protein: CASSFSGGALETQYF
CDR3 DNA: TGCGCCAGCAGCTTTAGCGGGGGGGCTCTAGAGACCCAGTACTTC

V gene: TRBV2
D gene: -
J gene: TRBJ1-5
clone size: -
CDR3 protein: CASSGQGGGSNQPQHF
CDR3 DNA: TGTGCCAGCAGTGGGCAGGGAGGCGGTAGCAATCAGCCCCAGCATTTT

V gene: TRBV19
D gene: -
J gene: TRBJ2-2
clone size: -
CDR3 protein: CASSMDTAANTGELFF
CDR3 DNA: TGTGCCAGTAGTATGGACACTGCGGCGAACACCGGGGAGCTGTTTTTT

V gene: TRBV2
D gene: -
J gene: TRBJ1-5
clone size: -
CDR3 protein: CASRKSTANNQPQHF
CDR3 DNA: TGTGCCAGCAGGAAATCGACAGCGAATAATCAGCCCCAGCATTTT

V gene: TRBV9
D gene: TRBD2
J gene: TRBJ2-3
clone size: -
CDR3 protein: CASSVENLAADTQYF
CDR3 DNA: TGTGCCAGCAGCGTAGAGAACCTAGCGGCAGATACGCAGTATTTT

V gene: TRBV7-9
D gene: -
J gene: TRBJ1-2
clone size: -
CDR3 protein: CASSLSGSGYGYTF
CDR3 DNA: TGTGCCAGCAGCTTATCCGGGAGTGGATATGGCTACACCTTC

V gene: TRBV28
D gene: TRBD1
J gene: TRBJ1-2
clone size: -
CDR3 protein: CASSEGQGYGYTF
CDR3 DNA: TGTGCCAGCAGTGAGGGACAGGGCTATGGCTACACCTTC

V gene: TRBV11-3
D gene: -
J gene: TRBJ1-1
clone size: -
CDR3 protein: CASSFTGGNTEAFF
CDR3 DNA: TGTGCCAGCAGCTTCACGGGAGGGAACACTGAAGCTTTCTTT

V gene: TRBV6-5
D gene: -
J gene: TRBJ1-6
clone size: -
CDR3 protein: CASSYLRRSYNSPLHF
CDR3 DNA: TGTGCCAGCAGTTACCTCAGGAGGTCCTATAATTCACCCCTCCACTTT

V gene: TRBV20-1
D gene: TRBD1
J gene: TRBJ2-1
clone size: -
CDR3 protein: CSASGVQGAEQFF
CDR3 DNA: TGCAGTGCTAGTGGGGTTCAGGGGGCTGAGCAGTTCTTC

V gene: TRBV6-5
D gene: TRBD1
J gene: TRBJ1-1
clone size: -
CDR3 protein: CASSADRGDTEAFF
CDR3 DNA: TGTGCCAGCAGCGCGGACAGGGGGGACACTGAAGCTTTCTTT

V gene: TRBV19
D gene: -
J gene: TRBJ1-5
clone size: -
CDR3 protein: CASSMGGGSQPQHF
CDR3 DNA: TGTGCCAGTAGTATGGGGGGGGGCAGTCAGCCCCAGCATTTT

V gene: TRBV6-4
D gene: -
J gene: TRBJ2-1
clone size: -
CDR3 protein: CASSHYPSSYNEQFF
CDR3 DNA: TGTGCCAGCAGTCACTACCCCAGCTCCTACAATGAGCAGTTCTTC